These 26 T cell receptor beta chains were all obtained from the same sample, sequenced in a study of beta chain features in type 1 diabetes. Study observations and caveats: Among patients with Type 1 diabetes, TCRB CDR3s were moderately but significantly shorter in every one of the four CD4+ subsets.

Expressed TCRB transcripts got sequenced, as all isolated RNA was reverse transcribed. Profiled with immunoSEQ multiplex PCR; TCRdb holds only in-frame clones, not every one. This sample has hundreds of thousands of clones, with 11% to 15% found just once. These receptors have no known antigen. The sample taken for sequencing was naive CD4+ T cells from blood. The receptors were gathered from a man younger than 35 with type 1 diabetes.

This chain uses TRBV7-2 with TRBJ1-2, with D uncertain. The V gene's germline CDR1 is SGHTA and CDR2 FQGNSA. The V end lost 3 bases, the J end lost 5 bases, and 13 bases lay between the germline ends. There are 14 residues in the CDR3. CDR3 DNA sequence: TGTGCCAGCAGCTTCTCTCGAATTCTTTATGGCTACACCTTC. Protein sequence: CASSFSRILYGYTF.

V is TRBV25-1 and J is TRBJ1-1; TRBD1 matches 12 bases. The V gene end was trimmed by 5 bases and the J gene end by 2 bases; junction bases not matched to a gene: 3. CDR3 length: 15 amino acids. The germline V gene has CDR1 MGHDK and CDR2 SYGVNS. CDR3 region: CASSRGQGANTEAFF. The CDR3 DNA reads as TGTGCCAGCAGTAGGGGACAGGGGGCCAACACTGAAGCTTTCTTT.

The chain couples TRBV13 to TRBJ2-3; the D is unclear. The germline CDR1 and CDR2 sequences are PRHDT and FYEKMQ (reference sequence). This CDR3 is 14 amino acids long. With 1 base removed from V and 0 bases from J, the gap between germline ends came to 5 bases. CDR3: CASSLVSSTDTQYF. The CDR3 DNA is TGTGCCAGCAGCTTAGTCTCAAGCACAGATACGCAGTATTTT.

The CDR3 reads CASSTPYQGLNEKLFF. The CDR3 region has the DNA TGTGCCAGCAGTACCCCCTACCAGGGCCTCAATGAAAAACTGTTTTTT. The J gene is TRBJ1-4, the V gene TRBV25-1; D perhaps matches TRBD1 (5 bases). V was cut by 5 bases and J by 5 bases, with 18 bases left in between. CDR1 and CDR2 (germline): MGHDK, SYGVNS. There are 16 residues in the CDR3.

In this sample, this clone turned up a few times. The chain links TRBV28 to TRBJ1-5, with 11 bases that match TRBD1. Germline V gene sequence: CDR1 MDHEN, CDR2 SYDVKM. V was pared by 0 bases and J by 1 base, with 2 bases of the junction left unmatched. The CDR3 length is 17 residues. DNA for the CDR3: TGTGCCAGCAGTTTATGGGACAGGGGGCTCAGCAATCAGCCCCAGCATTTT. This encodes CASSLWDRGLSNQPQHF.

The DNA of the CDR3 is TGTGCCAGCAGTGCTCCGGGGCACCGGGACACTAGCAATCAGCCCCAGCATTTT. Protein sequence: CASSAPGHRDTSNQPQHF. V is TRBV2 and J is TRBJ1-5; tentative D call: TRBD1 (6 bases). With 4 bases removed from V and 0 bases from J, the gap between germline ends came to 19 bases. The CDR3 covers 18 residues. Germline CDR1 and CDR2: SNHLY and FYNNEI. The whole variable domain, filled in from reference TRBV2 and TRBJ1-5, reads EPEVTQTPSHQVTQMGQEVILRCVPISNHLYFYWYRQILGQKVEFLVSFYNNEISEKSEIFDDQFSVERPDGSNFTLKIRSTKLEDSAMYFCASSAPGHRDTSNQPQHFGDGTRLSIL.

This clone was seen a few times. The genes are TRBV7-9 and TRBJ2-5; D tentatively fits TRBD1 or TRBD2 (5 bases each). Germline-derived CDR1 and CDR2 are SEHNR and FQNEAQ (reference sequence). The V end was cut by 5 bases, the J end by 8 bases, with 15 bases between. The CDR3 consists of 13 residues. Here the CDR3 reads CASSLGPQPTQYF. CDR3 sequence (DNA): TGTGCCAGCAGCCTGGGACCGCAACCCACCCAGTACTTC.

The J gene is TRBJ2-1, the V gene TRBV6-5; 13 bases match TRBD2. Germline V lookup: CDR1 MNHEY, CDR2 SVGAGI. The V gene end was trimmed by 4 bases and the J gene end by 5 bases; junction bases not matched to a gene: 2. The CDR3 is 15 amino acids. CDR3 sequence reads: CASSWGLAGHNEQFF. For the CDR3, the DNA is TGTGCCAGCAGTTGGGGACTAGCGGGACACAATGAGCAGTTCTTC.

The sample holds a few counts of this clone. The chain uses TRBV10-3 and TRBJ1-2, with D hard to call. In germline, CDR1 is ENHRY, CDR2 SYGVKD. V was cut by 0 bases and J by 8 bases, with 13 bases left in between. CDR3 size: 14 residues. CDR3 sequence: CAISESGGLGGYTF. The CDR3 DNA follows: TGTGCCATCAGTGAGTCAGGAGGGCTGGGCGGCTACACCTTC.

In its sample, this clone was seen a few times. The CDR3 here is CASSPGLASDTQYF. The DNA for the CDR3 is TGCGCCAGCAGCCCGGGACTAGCCTCAGATACGCAGTATTTT. The V and J genes are TRBV5-1 and TRBJ2-3; 9 nucleotides match TRBD2. This CDR3 is 14 amino acids long. Per germline, CDR1 SGHRS and CDR2 YFSETQ. V lost 4 bases, J lost 4 bases, and 4 bases stayed unmatched. The variable domain in full, completed from reference TRBV5-1 and TRBJ2-3, reads KAGVTQTPRYLIKTRGQQVTLSCSPISGHRSVSWYQQTPGQGLQFLFEYFSETQRNKGNFPGRFSGRQFSNSRSEMNVSTLELGDSALYLCASSPGLASDTQYFGPGTRLTVL.

The rearrangement links TRBV7-9 to TRBJ2-7; TRBD2 aligns across 8 bases. The CDR3 spans 15 residues. V was pared by 7 bases and J by 2 bases, with 10 bases of the junction left unmatched. Germline CDR1 SEHNR, CDR2 FQNEAQ (reference sequence). CDR3 sequence reads: CASIPGGGRPYEQYF. The CDR3 DNA reads TGTGCCAGCATTCCCGGCGGCGGGAGGCCCTACGAGCAGTACTTC.

CDR3 sequence: CSVARQGAGGYTF. DNA of the CDR3: TGCAGCGTTGCTCGCCAGGGGGCTGGCGGCTACACCTTC. The chain employs TRBV29-1 and TRBJ1-2, with 8 bases identical to TRBD1. The V gene's germline CDR1 is SQVTM and CDR2 ANQGSEA. The CDR3 sequence is 13 residues long. Germline trimming cut 4 bases from V and 8 bases from J; bases unmatched to any gene: 9.

The genes are TRBV29-1 and TRBJ1-4; 9 bases agree with TRBD1. The CDR3 covers 14 residues. Germline lookup yields CDR1 SQVTM and CDR2 ANQGSEA. The junction had 7 bases not matched to a gene; V was cut back by 4 bases and J by 7 bases. As DNA, the CDR3 is TGCAGCGTTGGGGGACAGGGAGAAGGTGAAAAACTGTTTTTT. Translation: CSVGGQGEGEKLFF. The full variable domain, completed using reference TRBV29-1 and TRBJ1-4, is SAVISQKPSRDICQRGTSLTIQCQVDSQVTMMFWYRQQPGQSLTLIATANQGSEATYESGFVIDKFPISRPNLTFSTLTVSNMSPEDSSIYLCSVGGQGEGEKLFFGSGTQLSVL.

Concerning this clone: Other DNA sequences in the sample encode the same CDR3. The chain recombines TRBV9 with TRBJ1-2; D is unclear. The CDR3 runs 11 residues. Trimming stripped 2 bases from V and 1 base from J, with 0 bases between. Looked up from germline, CDR1 is SGDLS and CDR2 is YYNGEE. CDR3 coding DNA: TGTGCCAGCAGCGTTAACTATGGCTACACCTTC. This gives the protein CASSVNYGYTF.

In this sample, this clone turned up a few times. The rearrangement links TRBV28 to TRBJ2-1; D gene unclear. V was trimmed by 7 bases and J by 7 bases, leaving 14 bases between them. Germline values: CDR1 MDHEN, CDR2 SYDVKM. CDR3 size: 13 residues. The CDR3 sequence is CASKIRPENEQFF. The CDR3 region has the DNA TGTGCCAGCAAGATCCGGCCCGAGAATGAGCAGTTCTTC.

This clone was counted once. Other nucleotide sequences from this sample produce the same CDR3. The rearrangement uses TRBV7-2 and TRBJ2-5; D possibly matches TRBD1 or TRBD2 (5 bases each). There are 13 residues in the CDR3. Germline V CDR1 and CDR2: SGHTA, FQGNSA. Deletions cut 5 bases from V and 4 bases from J, with 11 bases between. The CDR3 bases are TGTGCCAGCAGCCCGGGGCGCCGAGAGACCCAGTACTTC. It encodes CASSPGRRETQYF.

The V and J genes are TRBV28 and TRBJ2-3; 9 positions match TRBD2. This CDR3 spans 14 amino acids. The V gene end was trimmed by 7 bases and the J gene end by 1 base; junction bases not matched to a gene: 3. Germline V CDR1 and CDR2: MDHEN, SYDVKM. For the CDR3, the DNA is TGTGCCAGCAAGCGGACTAGCGGCACAGATACGCAGTATTTT. Translation gives CASKRTSGTDTQYF.

The rearrangement uses TRBV4-2 and TRBJ2-6, with 7 bases fitting TRBD1. Per germline, CDR1 LGHNA and CDR2 YNFKEQ. The CDR3 totals 17 residues. J lost 0 bases, V lost 5 bases, and 7 bases had no gene match. CDR3 DNA sequence: TGTGCCAGCAGCGCCGGGACAGCAAGCTCTGGGGCCAACGTCCTGACTTTC. This translates into CASSAGTASSGANVLTF.

The CDR3 loop reads CASSQVRDTLNYGYTF. Here the CDR3 DNA reads TGCGCCAGCAGCCAAGTTAGGGACACTTTAAACTATGGCTACACCTTC. V is TRBV4-3 and J is TRBJ1-2, with D possibly TRBD1 on 6 matching bases. The CDR3 contains 16 residues. Trimming removed 1 base at V and 2 bases at J, with 14 bases between. Germline V gene lookup returns CDR1 LGHNA and CDR2 YSLEER.

The chain carries TRBV28 and TRBJ1-1; D is possibly TRBD1 (5 bases). Germline lookup yields CDR1 MDHEN and CDR2 SYDVKM. The V gene lost 3 bases and the J gene lost 1 base, with 18 bases spanning the gap. This CDR3 has 17 amino acids. The DNA of the CDR3 is TGTGCCAGCAGTTTCCTAGCTGGGCCAGGGCAGAACACTGAAGCTTTCTTT. Protein: CASSFLAGPGQNTEAFF. Full variable domain (outside the CDR3, taken from reference TRBV28 and TRBJ1-1): DVKVTQSSRYLVKRTGEKVFLECVQDMDHENMFWYRQDPGLGLRLIYFSYDVKMKEKGDIPEGYSVSREKKERFSLILESASTNQTSMYLCASSFLAGPGQNTEAFFGQGTRLTVV.

The chain's CDR3 is CASILGTANTEAFF. The CDR3 nucleotides read TGTGCCAGCATTCTCGGGACAGCTAACACTGAAGCTTTCTTT. The rearrangement links TRBV2 to TRBJ1-1, with 7 bases matching TRBD1. V shed 7 bases and J 2 bases; nucleotides not matched to a gene: 7. This CDR3 has 14 residues. Germline CDR1 reads SNHLY; CDR2 reads FYNNEI.

The rearrangement uses TRBV30 and TRBJ2-1, with TRBD2 identical over 9 bases. The CDR3 is 15 residues long. V shed 1 base, J shed 11 bases, and the junction held 12 bases outside the gene matches. CDR1 is GTSNPN, CDR2 SVGIG, per germline (reference sequence). For the CDR3, the DNA is TGTGCCTGGAGTGGCGGGAGGGCCCAAAGGGAGCAGCAGTTCTTC. Amino acid sequence: CAWSGGRAQREQQFF.

This clone was detected only a few times. The J gene is TRBJ2-1, the V gene TRBV18; D not resolved. Germline CDR1 is KGHSH and CDR2 is LQKENI. V shed 2 bases and J shed 2 bases, with 10 bases lying between them. This CDR3 has 15 residues. This chain's CDR3 is CASSPSQVAYNEQFF. CDR3 DNA sequence: TGTGCCAGCTCACCAAGTCAGGTAGCCTACAATGAGCAGTTCTTC.

The CDR3 DNA reads TGTGCCAGCAGCGGCGACAGGAGCCTATACACTGAAGCTTTCTTT. Amino acid sequence: CASSGDRSLYTEAFF. The chain couples TRBV9 to TRBJ1-1, with a possible D match to TRBD1 (6 bases). Deletions cut 3 bases from V and 3 bases from J, with 15 bases between. The CDR3 consists of 15 residues. Germline assignment: CDR1 SGDLS and CDR2 YYNGEE.

This clone was seen only a few times. The chain links TRBV30 to TRBJ1-5; 10 bases are a match to TRBD1. V gave up 5 bases and J gave up 6 bases; unmatched junction bases: 7. This CDR3 has 14 residues. Germline V gene sequence: CDR1 GTSNPN, CDR2 SVGIG (reference sequence). The CDR3 is CAWSTGGSGQPQHF. In DNA, the CDR3 is TGTGCCTGGTCGACAGGGGGCTCGGGTCAGCCCCAGCATTTT. Drawing the rest from reference TRBV30 and TRBJ1-5, the complete variable domain is SQTIHQWPATLVQPVGSPLSLECTVEGTSNPNLYWYRQAAGRGLQLLFYSVGIGQISSEVPQNLSASRPQDRQFILSSKKLLLSDSGFYLCAWSTGGSGQPQHFGDGTRLSIL.

DNA of the CDR3: TGTGCCAGCAGTTTATTCGGGGGGCATGGTGTCAAAAACATTCAGTACTTC. It encodes CASSLFGGHGVKNIQYF. The chain joins TRBV27 to TRBJ2-4; D may be TRBD2 (7 bases). The germline V and J ends were trimmed by 1 base and 3 bases, with 16 bases remaining between them. The CDR3 has 17 residues. Germline-derived CDR1 and CDR2 are MNHEY and SMNVEV (reference sequence).